This TCR beta chain was recovered during a study of T-cell reconstitution after alpha-beta-depleted transplantation in children. During its preparation, the TCRbeta library received unique molecular identifiers. Each CDR3 protein is one row after TCRdb ran MiXCR on the PCR reads. The sample consists of more than 150,000 distinct CDR3 sequences, roughly 15% of them appearing once. This clonotype was found many times. The germline gives CDR1 SGHRS, CDR2 YFSETQ. J gave up 3 bases and V 4 bases, and 4 bases lay outside the gene matches. This CDR3 has 14 residues. The V and J genes are TRBV5-1 and TRBJ2-5; 9 bases agree with TRBD1. This TCR was recovered from a human donor who donated a stem cell graft to a child with acute lymphoblastic leukemia. The starting material was PBMCs from the stem cell graft donor, obtained from the stem cell graft. Here the CDR3 reads CASSRTGAEETQYF. CDR3 coding DNA: TGCGCCAGCAGCCGGACAGGGGCAGAAGAGACCCAGTACTTC.